This record looks at one T cell receptor (beta chain) sequence and its context. Germline CDR1 reads SGHTA; CDR2 reads FQGNSA. V gave up 2 bases and J gave up 0 bases, with 11 bases separating them. The CDR3 spans 16 residues. The source of the sample is a study of blood T cell repertoires in COVID-19. Whole-study context: The samples span acute and convalescent COVID-19 from the United States, Italy and Spain.

Under the authors' procedure: Reference gene primer amplification gave estimated nucleated cell counts. Profiled with immunoSEQ multiplex PCR; TCRdb holds only in-frame clones, not every one. Clone size and the V and J calls come from that table; the DNA yielded D and trimming. This table has roughly 330,000 clones, more than 70% appearing once. Sequenced input: peripheral blood. The chain is built from TRBV7-2 and TRBJ1-3; possible D gene TRBD1, 5 bases. This receptor was identified in a woman between 50 and 59 years old with acute or convalescent COVID-19. CDR3 DNA sequence: TGTGCCAGCAGCTTATTTGGGGCGGACTCTGGAAACACCATATATTTT. Its translation is CASSLFGADSGNTIYF.